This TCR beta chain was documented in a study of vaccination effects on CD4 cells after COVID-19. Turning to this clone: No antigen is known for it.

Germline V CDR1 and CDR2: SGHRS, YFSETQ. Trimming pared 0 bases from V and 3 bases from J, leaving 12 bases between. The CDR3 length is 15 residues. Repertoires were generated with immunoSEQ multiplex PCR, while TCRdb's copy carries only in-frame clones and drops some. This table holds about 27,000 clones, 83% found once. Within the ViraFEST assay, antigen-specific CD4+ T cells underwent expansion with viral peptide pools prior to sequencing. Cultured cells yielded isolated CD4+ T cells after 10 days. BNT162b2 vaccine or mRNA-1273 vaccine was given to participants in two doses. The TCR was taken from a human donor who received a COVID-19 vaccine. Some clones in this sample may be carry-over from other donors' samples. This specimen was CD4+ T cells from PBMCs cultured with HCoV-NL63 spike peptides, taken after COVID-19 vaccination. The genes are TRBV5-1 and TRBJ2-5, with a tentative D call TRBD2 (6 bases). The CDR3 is CASSLESGRKETQYF. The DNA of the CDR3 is TGCGCCAGCAGCTTGGAGTCAGGGAGGAAAGAGACCCAGTACTTC.